The present T cell receptor beta chain was sequenced within a study of beta chain features in type 1 diabetes. The authors sorted CD4+ naive, central memory, regulatory and stem cell-like memory cells via CD45RO/CCR7/CD25/CD127/CD95/CD27. V was shortened by 6 bases and J by 6 bases, with 18 bases between the two germline ends. The CDR3 contains 14 residues. CDR1 is MNHEY and CDR2 is SVGAGI in the germline V gene. Concerning this clone itself: The target antigen is unknown.

Of the isolated RNA, all was reverse transcribed, and so the sequenced material was expressed TCRB transcripts. Assay used: immunoSEQ multiplex PCR; TCRdb lists only in-frame clones, some missing. This sample has 680,000 or so clones, with about 16% found just once. Study-wide points: The naive, central memory and Treg TCRB repertoires showed an apparent similarity that was greater among patients than among healthy donors.

The rearrangement joins TRBV6-5 to TRBJ2-7, with D uncertain. The TCR was taken from a man aged 18 to 30 in good health. Sequenced input: naive CD4+ T cells from blood. CDR3 region: CASSSPLALGEQYF. CDR3 in DNA: TGTGCCAGCAGCTCCCCTTTGGCCTTGGGCGAGCAGTACTTC.